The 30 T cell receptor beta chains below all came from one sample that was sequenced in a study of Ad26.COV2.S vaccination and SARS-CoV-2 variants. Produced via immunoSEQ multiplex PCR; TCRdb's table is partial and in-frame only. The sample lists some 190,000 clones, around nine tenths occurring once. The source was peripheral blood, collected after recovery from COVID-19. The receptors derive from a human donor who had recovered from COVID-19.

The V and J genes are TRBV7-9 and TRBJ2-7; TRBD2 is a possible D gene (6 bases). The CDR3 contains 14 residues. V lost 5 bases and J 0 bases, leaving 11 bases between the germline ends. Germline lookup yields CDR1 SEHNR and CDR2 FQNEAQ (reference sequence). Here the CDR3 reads CASSPGGISYEQYF. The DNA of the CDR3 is TGTGCCAGCAGCCCGGGCGGGATCTCCTACGAGCAGTACTTC.

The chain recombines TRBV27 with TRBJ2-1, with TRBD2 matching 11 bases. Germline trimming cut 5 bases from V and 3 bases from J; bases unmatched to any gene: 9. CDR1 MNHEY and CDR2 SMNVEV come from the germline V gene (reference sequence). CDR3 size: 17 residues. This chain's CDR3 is CASSPLHTSGSYNEQFF. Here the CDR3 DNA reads TGTGCCAGCAGTCCCCTACATACTAGCGGGAGCTACAATGAGCAGTTCTTC.

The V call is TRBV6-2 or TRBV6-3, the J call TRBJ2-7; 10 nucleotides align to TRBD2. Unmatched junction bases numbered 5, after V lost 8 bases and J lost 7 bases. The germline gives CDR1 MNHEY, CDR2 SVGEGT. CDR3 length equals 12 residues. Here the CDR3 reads CASGPGLAEQYF. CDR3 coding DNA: TGTGCCAGCGGCCCGGGACTAGCGGAGCAGTACTTC.

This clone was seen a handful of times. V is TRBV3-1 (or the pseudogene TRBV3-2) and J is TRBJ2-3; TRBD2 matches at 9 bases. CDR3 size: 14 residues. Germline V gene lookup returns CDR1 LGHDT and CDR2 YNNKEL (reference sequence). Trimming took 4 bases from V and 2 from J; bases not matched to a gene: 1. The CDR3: CASSPSGTTDTQYF. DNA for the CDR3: TGTGCCAGCAGCCCTAGCGGGACCACAGATACGCAGTATTTT.

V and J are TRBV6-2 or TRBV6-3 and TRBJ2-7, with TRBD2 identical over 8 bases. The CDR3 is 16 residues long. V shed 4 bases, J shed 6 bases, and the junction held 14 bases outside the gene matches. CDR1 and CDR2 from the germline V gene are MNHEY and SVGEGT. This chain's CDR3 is CASSSRLGTSGFEQYF. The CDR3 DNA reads TGTGCCAGCAGTTCCAGACTCGGGACTAGTGGGTTCGAGCAGTACTTC.

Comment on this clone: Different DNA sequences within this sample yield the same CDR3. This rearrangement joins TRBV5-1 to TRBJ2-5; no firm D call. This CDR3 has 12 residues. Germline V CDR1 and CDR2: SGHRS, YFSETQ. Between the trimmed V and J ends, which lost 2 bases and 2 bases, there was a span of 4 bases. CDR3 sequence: CASSFDQETQYF. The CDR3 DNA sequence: TGCGCCAGCAGCTTCGATCAAGAGACCCAGTACTTC.

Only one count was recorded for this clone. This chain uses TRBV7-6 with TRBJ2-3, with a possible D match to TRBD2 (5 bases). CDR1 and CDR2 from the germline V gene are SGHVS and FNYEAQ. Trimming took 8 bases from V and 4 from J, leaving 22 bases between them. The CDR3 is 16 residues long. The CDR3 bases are TGTGCCAGCGCCAACCCCCCCGCCGAGAGGGCAGATACGCAGTATTTT. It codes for CASANPPAERADTQYF.

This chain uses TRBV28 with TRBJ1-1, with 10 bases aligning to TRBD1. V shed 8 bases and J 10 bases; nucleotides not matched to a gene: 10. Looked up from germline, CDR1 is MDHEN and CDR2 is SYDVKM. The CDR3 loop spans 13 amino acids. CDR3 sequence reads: CASGVDRGEGAFF. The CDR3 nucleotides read TGTGCCAGCGGCGTGGACAGGGGGGAAGGAGCTTTCTTT.

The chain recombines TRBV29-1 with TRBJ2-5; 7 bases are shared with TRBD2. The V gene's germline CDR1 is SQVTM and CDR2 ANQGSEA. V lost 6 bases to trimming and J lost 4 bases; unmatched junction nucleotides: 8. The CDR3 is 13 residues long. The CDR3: CSVGGVRGETQYF. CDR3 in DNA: TGCAGCGTGGGGGGGGTTAGAGGAGAGACCCAGTACTTC.

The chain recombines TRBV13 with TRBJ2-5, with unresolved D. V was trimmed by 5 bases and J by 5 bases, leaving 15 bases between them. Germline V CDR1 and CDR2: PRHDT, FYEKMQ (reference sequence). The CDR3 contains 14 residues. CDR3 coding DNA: TGTGCCAGCAGCGAAAAAGGCCTGGGGGAGACCCAGTACTTC. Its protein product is CASSEKGLGETQYF. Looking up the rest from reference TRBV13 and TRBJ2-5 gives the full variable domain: AAGVIQSPRHLIKEKRETATLKCYPIPRHDTVYWYQQGPGQDPQFLISFYEKMQSDKGSIPDRFSAQQFSDYHSELNMSSLELGDSALYFCASSEKGLGETQYFGPGTRLLVL.

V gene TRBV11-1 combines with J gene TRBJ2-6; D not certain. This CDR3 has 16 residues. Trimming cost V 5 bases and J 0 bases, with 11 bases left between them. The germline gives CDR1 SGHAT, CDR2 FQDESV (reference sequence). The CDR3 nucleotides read TGTGCCAGCAGCCGAACAGAGAGCTCTGGGGCCAACGTCCTGACTTTC. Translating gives CASSRTESSGANVLTF.

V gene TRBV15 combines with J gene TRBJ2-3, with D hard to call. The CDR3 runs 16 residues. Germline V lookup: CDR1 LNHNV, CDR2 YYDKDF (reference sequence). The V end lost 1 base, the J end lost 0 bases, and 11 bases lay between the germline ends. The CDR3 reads CATSRGETVSTDTQYF. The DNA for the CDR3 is TGTGCCACCAGCAGAGGCGAAACAGTTAGCACAGATACGCAGTATTTT.

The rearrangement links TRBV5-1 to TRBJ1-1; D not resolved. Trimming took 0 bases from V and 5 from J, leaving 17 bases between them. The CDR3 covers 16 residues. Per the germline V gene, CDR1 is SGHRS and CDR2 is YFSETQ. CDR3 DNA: TGCGCCAGCAGCTTGGGGGGTACAGTAATAAATACTGAAGCTTTCTTT. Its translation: CASSLGGTVINTEAFF.

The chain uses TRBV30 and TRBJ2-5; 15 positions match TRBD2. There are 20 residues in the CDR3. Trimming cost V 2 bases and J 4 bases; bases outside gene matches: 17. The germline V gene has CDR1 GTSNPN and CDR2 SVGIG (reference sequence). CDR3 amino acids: CAWSRIWTSGGAVSGETQYF. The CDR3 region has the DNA TGTGCCTGGAGTAGGATTTGGACTAGCGGGGGGGCCGTGAGTGGAGAGACCCAGTACTTC. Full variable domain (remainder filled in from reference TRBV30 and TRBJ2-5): SQTIHQWPATLVQPVGSPLSLECTVEGTSNPNLYWYRQAAGRGLQLLFYSVGIGQISSEVPQNLSASRPQDRQFILSSKKLLLSDSGFYLCAWSRIWTSGGAVSGETQYFGPGTRLLVL.

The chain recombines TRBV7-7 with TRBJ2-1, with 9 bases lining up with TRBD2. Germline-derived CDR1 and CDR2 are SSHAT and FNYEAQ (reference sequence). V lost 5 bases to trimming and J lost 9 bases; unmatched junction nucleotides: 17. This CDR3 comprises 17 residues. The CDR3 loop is CASSPRGGGRAGAEQFF. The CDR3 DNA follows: TGTGCCAGCAGCCCCCGAGGGGGCGGGAGGGCCGGGGCTGAGCAGTTCTTC.

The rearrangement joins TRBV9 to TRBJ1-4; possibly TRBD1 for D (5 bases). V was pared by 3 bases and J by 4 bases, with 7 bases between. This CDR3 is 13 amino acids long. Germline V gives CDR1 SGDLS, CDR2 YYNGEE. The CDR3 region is CASSAGGNEKLFF. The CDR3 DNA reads TGTGCCAGCAGCGCCGGGGGTAATGAAAAACTGTTTTTT.

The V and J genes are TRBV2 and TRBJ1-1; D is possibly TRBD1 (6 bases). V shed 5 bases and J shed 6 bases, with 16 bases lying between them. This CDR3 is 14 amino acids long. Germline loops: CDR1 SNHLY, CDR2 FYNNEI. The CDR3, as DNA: TGTGCCAGCAGTTCTCGAGGGGGTAGGGCTGAAGCTTTCTTT. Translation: CASSSRGGRAEAFF. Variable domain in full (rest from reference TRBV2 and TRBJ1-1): EPEVTQTPSHQVTQMGQEVILRCVPISNHLYFYWYRQILGQKVEFLVSFYNNEISEKSEIFDDQFSVERPDGSNFTLKIRSTKLEDSAMYFCASSSRGGRAEAFFGQGTRLTVV.

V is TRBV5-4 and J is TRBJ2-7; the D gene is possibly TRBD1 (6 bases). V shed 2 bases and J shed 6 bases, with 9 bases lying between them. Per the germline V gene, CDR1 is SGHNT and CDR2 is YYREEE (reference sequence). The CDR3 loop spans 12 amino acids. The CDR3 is CASSLSRGEQYF. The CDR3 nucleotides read TGTGCCAGCAGCTTATCCAGGGGCGAGCAGTACTTC. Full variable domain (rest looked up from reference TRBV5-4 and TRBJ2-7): ETGVTQSPTHLIKTRGQQVTLRCSSQSGHNTVSWYQQALGQGPQFIFQYYREEENGRGNFPPRFSGLQFPNYSSELNVNALELDDSALYLCASSLSRGEQYFGPGTRLTVT.

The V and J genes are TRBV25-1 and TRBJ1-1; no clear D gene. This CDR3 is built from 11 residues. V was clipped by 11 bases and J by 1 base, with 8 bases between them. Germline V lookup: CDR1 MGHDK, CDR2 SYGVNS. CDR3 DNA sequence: TGTGCCGAGGCAGGGAACACTGAAGCTTTCTTT. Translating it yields CAEAGNTEAFF.

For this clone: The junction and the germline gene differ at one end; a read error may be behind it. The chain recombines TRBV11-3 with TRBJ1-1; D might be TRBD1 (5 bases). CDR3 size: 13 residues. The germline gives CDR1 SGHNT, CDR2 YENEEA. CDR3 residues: CASSLGANTEAFF. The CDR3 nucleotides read TGTGCCAGCAGTTTAGGGGCCAACACTGAAGCTTTCTTT.

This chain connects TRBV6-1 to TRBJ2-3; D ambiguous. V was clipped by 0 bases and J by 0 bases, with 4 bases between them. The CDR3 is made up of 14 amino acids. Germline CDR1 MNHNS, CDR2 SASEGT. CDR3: CASSEAVSTDTQYF. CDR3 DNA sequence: TGTGCCAGCAGTGAAGCGGTTAGCACAGATACGCAGTATTTT.

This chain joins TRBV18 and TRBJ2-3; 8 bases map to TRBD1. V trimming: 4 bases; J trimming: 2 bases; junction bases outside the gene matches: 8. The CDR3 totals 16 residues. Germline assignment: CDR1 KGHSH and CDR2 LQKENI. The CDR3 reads CASSQRTGSVTDTQYF. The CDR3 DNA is TGTGCCAGCTCACAACGGACAGGGTCTGTCACAGATACGCAGTATTTT.

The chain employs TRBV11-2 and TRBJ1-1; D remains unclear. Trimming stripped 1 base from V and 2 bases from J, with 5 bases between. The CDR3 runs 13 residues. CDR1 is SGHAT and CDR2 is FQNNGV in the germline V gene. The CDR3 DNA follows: TGTGCCAGCAGCTTAGGCTCCAACACTGAAGCTTTCTTT. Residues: CASSLGSNTEAFF.

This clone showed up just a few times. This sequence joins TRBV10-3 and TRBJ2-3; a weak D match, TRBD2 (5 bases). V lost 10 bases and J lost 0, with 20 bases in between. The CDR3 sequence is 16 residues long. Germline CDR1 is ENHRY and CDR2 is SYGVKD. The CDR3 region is CATKPKRTSSTDTQYF. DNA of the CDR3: TGTGCCACCAAACCAAAGCGGACCTCTAGCACAGATACGCAGTATTTT.

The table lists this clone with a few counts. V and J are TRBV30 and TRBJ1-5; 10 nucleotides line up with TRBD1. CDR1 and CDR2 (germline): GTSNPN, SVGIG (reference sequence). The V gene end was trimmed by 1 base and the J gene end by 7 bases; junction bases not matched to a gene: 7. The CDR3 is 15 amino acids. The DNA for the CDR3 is TGTGCCTGGAGTGGCCCCGGGACAGGGGTCCAGCCCCAGCATTTT. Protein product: CAWSGPGTGVQPQHF. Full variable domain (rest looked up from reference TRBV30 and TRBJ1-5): SQTIHQWPATLVQPVGSPLSLECTVEGTSNPNLYWYRQAAGRGLQLLFYSVGIGQISSEVPQNLSASRPQDRQFILSSKKLLLSDSGFYLCAWSGPGTGVQPQHFGDGTRLSIL.

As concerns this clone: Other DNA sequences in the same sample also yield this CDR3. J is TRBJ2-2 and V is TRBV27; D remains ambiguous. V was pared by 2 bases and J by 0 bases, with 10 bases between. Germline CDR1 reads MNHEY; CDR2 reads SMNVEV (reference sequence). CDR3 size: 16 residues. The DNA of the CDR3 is TGTGCCAGCAGTTTACTGGGGTTCGCGAACACCGGGGAGCTGTTTTTT. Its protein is CASSLLGFANTGELFF.

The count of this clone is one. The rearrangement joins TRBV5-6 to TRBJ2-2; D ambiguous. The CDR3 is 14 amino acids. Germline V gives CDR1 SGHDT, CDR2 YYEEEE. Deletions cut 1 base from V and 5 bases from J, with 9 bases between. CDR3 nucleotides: TGTGCCAGCAGCTTGAAGGGTTGGACCGGGGAGCTGTTTTTT. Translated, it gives CASSLKGWTGELFF.

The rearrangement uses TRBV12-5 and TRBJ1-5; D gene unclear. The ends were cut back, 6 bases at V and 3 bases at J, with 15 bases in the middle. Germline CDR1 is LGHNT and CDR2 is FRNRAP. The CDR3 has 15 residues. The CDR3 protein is CASGPGRRINQPQHF. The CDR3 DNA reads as TGTGCTAGTGGCCCGGGCCGGCGGATCAATCAGCCCCAGCATTTT.

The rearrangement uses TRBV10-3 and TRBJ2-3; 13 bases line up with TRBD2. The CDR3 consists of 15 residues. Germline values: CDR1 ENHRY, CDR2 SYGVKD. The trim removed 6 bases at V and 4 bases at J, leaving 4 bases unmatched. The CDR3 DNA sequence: TGTGCCATCAGCCTGGGACTAGCGGGATCAGATACGCAGTATTTT. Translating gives CAISLGLAGSDTQYF.

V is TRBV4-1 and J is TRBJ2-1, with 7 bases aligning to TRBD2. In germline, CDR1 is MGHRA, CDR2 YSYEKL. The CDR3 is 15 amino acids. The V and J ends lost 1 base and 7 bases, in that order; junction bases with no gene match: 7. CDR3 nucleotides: TGCGCCAGCAGCCAAGTGTCGGGGGGTCCGAATGAGCAGTTCTTC. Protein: CASSQVSGGPNEQFF.